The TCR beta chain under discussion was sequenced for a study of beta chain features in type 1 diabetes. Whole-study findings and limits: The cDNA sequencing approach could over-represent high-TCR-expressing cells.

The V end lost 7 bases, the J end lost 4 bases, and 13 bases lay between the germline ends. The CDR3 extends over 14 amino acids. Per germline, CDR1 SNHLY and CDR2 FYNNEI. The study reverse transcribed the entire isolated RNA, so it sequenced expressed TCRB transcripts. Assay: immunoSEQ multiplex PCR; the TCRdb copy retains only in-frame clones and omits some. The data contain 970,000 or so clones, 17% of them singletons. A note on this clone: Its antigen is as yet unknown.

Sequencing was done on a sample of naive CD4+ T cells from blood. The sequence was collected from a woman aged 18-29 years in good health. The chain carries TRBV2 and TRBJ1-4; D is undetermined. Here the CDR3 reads CASNGRDYNEKLFF. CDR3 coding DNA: TGTGCCAGCAACGGAAGAGACTATAATGAAAAACTGTTTTTT.